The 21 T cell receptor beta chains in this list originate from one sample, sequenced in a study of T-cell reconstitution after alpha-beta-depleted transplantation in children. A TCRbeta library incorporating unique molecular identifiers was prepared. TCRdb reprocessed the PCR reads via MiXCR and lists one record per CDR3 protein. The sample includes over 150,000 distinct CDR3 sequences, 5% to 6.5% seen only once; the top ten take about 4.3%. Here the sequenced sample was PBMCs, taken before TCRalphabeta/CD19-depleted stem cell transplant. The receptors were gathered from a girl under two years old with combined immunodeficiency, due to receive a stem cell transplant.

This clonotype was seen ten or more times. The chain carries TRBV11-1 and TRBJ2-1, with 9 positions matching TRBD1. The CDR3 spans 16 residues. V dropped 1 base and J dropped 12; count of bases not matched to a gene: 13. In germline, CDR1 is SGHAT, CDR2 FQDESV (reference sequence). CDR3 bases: TGTGCCAGCAGCTTAGGACGGGACAGGGTTGGTGCACCGCAGTTCTTC. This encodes CASSLGRDRVGAPQFF.

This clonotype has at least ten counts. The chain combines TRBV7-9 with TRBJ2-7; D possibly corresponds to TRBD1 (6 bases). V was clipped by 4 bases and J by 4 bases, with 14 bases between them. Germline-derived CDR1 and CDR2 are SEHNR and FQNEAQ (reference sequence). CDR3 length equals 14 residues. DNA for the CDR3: TGTGCCAGCAGCTCGACAGGAACTCGGTACGAGCAGTACTTC. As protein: CASSSTGTRYEQYF. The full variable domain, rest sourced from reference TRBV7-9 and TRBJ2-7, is DTGVSQNPRHKITKRGQNVTFRCDPISEHNRLYWYRQTLGQGPEFLTYFQNEAQLEKSRLLSDRFSAERPKGSFSTLEIQRTEQGDSAMYLCASSSTGTRYEQYFGPGTRLTVT.

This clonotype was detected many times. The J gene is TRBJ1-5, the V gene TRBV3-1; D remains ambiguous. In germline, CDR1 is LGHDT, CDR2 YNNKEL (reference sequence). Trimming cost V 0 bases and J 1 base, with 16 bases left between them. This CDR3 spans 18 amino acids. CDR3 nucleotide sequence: TGTGCCAGCAGCCAAGATCCCCCCGGGAGGATGAGCAATCAGCCCCAGCATTTT. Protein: CASSQDPPGRMSNQPQHF.

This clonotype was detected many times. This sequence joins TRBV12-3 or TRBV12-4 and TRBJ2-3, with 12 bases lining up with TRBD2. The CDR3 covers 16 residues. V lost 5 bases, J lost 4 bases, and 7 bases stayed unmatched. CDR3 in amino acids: CASSPLAGGRADTQYF. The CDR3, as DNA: TGTGCCAGCAGTCCCCTAGCGGGAGGGAGAGCAGATACGCAGTATTTT.

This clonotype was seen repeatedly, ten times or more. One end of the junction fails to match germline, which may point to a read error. CDR3 sequence reads: CASSPSGHNEQFF. CDR3 DNA: TGTGCTAGCAGCCCTAGCGGACACAATGAGCAGTTCTTC. The rearrangement uses TRBV7-7 and TRBJ2-1; TRBD2 matches 7 bases. The CDR3 is 13 residues long. CDR1 SSHAT and CDR2 FNYEAQ come from the germline V gene (reference sequence).

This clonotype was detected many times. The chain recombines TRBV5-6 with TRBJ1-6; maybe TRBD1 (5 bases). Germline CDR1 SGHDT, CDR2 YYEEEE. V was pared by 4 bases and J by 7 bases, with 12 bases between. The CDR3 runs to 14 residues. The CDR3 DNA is TGTGCCAGCAGCAACCGACAGTACAATTCACCCCTCCACTTT. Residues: CASSNRQYNSPLHF.

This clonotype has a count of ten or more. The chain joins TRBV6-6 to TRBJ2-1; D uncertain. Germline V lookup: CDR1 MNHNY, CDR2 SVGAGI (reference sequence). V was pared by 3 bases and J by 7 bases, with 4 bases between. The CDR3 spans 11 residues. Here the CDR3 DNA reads TGTGCCAGCAGTTATACTAATGAGCAGTTCTTC. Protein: CASSYTNEQFF.

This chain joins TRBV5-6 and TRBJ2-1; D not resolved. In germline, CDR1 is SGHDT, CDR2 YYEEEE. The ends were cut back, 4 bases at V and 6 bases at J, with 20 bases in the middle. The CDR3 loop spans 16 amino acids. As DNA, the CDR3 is TGTGCCAGCAGCCCTCGGCAGCCCCAAAATCGCAATGAGCAGTTCTTC. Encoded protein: CASSPRQPQNRNEQFF.

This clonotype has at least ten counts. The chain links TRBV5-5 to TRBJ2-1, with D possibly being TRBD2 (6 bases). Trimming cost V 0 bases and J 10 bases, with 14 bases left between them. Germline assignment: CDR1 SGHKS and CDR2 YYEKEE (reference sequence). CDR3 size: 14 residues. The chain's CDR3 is CASSLVAVEVEQFF. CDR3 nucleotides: TGTGCCAGCAGCTTGGTAGCGGTAGAGGTGGAGCAGTTCTTC.

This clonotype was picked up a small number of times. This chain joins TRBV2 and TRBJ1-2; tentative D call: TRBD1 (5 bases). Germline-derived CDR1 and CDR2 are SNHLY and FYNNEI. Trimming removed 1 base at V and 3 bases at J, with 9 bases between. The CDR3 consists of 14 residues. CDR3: CASSEVKGYYGYTF. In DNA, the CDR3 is TGTGCCAGCAGTGAAGTAAAGGGGTACTATGGCTACACCTTC.

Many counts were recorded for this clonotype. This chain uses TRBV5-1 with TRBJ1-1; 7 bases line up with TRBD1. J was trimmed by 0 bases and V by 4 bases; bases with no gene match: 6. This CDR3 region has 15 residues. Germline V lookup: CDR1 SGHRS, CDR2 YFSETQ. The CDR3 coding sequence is TGCGCCAGCAGCCTCCAACAGGGGATGAACACTGAAGCTTTCTTT. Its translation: CASSLQQGMNTEAFF.

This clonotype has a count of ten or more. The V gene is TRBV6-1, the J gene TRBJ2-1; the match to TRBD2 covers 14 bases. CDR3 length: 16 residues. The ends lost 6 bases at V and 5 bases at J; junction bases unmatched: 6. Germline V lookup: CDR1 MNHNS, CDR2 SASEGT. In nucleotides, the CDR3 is TGTGCCAGCAGCCCGGGACTAGCGGGAGATCACAATGAGCAGTTCTTC. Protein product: CASSPGLAGDHNEQFF.

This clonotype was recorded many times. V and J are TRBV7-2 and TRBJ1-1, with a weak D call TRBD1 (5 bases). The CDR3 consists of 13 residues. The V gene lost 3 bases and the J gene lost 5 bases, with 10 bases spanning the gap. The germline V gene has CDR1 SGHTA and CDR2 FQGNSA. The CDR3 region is CASSFSGMTEAFF. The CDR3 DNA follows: TGTGCCAGCAGCTTTTCAGGGATGACTGAAGCTTTCTTT.

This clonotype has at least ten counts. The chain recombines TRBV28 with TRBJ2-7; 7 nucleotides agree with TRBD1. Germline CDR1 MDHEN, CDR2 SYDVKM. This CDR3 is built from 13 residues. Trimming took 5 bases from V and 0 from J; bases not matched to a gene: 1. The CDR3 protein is CASSRDSSYEQYF. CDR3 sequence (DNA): TGTGCCAGCAGTCGGGACAGCTCCTACGAGCAGTACTTC.

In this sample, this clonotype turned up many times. The CDR3 is CASSLEGFGETQYF. The CDR3 nucleotides read TGTGCCAGCAGCTTAGAGGGGTTCGGGGAGACCCAGTACTTC. The gene calls are TRBV7-2 and TRBJ2-5, with a tentative D call TRBD1 (5 bases). CDR1 is SGHTA and CDR2 is FQGNSA in the germline V gene. V lost 1 base, J lost 5 bases, and 11 bases lay in between. There are 14 residues in the CDR3.

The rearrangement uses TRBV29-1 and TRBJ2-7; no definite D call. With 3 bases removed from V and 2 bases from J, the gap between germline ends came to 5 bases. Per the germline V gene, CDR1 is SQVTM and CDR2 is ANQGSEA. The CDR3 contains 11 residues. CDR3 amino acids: CSVDDTYEQYF. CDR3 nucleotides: TGCAGCGTTGATGACACCTACGAGCAGTACTTC.

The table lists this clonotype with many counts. The CDR3 nucleotides are TGCAGTGCTAGGGGACTAGCTGGCACAGATACGCAGTATTTT. It codes for CSARGLAGTDTQYF. V gene TRBV20-1 combines with J gene TRBJ2-3; 9 nucleotides align to TRBD2. The CDR3 spans 14 residues. V dropped 3 bases and J dropped 1; count of bases not matched to a gene: 2. Germline-derived CDR1 and CDR2 are DFQATT and SNEGSKA (reference sequence).

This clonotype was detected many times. This CDR3 is CASSFLRLAPDTQYF. CDR3 DNA sequence: TGTGCCAGCAGCTTCCTACGACTAGCGCCAGATACGCAGTATTTT. The chain is built from TRBV7-9 and TRBJ2-3, with 8 bases matching TRBD2. CDR1 and CDR2 (germline): SEHNR, FQNEAQ (reference sequence). Trimming cost V 3 bases and J 4 bases; bases outside gene matches: 6. The CDR3 runs 15 residues. The whole variable domain, remainder taken from reference TRBV7-9 and TRBJ2-3, is DTGVSQNPRHKITKRGQNVTFRCDPISEHNRLYWYRQTLGQGPEFLTYFQNEAQLEKSRLLSDRFSAERPKGSFSTLEIQRTEQGDSAMYLCASSFLRLAPDTQYFGPGTRLTVL.

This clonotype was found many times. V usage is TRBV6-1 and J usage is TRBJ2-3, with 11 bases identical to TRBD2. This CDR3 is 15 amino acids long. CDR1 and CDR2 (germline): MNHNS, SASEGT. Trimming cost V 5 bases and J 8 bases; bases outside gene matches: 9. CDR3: CASSNSGGAQGTQYF. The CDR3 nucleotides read TGTGCCAGCAGTAATAGCGGGGGGGCCCAAGGTACGCAGTATTTT.

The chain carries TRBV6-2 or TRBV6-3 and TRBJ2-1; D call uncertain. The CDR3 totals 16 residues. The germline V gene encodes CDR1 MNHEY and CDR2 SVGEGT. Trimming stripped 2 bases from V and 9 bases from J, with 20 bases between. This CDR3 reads CASSYPLERPQSEQFF. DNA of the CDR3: TGTGCCAGCAGTTACCCCCTCGAGCGCCCACAATCTGAGCAGTTCTTC.

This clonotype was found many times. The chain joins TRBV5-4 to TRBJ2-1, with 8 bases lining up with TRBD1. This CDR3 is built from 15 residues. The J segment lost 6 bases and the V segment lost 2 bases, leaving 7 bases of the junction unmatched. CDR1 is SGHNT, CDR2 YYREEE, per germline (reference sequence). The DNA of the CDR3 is TGTGCCAGCAGCTTCATCGGACAGGGCCTCAATGAGCAGTTCTTC. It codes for CASSFIGQGLNEQFF. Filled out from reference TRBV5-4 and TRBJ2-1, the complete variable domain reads ETGVTQSPTHLIKTRGQQVTLRCSSQSGHNTVSWYQQALGQGPQFIFQYYREEENGRGNFPPRFSGLQFPNYSSELNVNALELDDSALYLCASSFIGQGLNEQFFGPGTRLTVL.